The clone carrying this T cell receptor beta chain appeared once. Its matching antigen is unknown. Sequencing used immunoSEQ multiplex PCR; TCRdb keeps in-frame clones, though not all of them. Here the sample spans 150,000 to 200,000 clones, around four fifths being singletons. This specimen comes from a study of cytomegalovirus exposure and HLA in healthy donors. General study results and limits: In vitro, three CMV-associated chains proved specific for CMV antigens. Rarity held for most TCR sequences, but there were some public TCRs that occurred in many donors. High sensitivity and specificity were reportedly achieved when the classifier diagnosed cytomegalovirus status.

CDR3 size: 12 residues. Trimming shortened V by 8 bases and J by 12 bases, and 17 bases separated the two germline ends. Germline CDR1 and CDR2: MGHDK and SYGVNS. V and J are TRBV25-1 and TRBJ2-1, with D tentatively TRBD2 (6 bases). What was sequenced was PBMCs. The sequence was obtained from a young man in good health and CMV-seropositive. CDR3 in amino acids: CASGEASAPQFF. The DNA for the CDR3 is TGTGCCAGCGGGGAGGCTAGCGCCCCGCAGTTCTTC.